A single sample is the source of the 7 T cell receptor beta chains below, sequenced in a study of long-term antiretroviral therapy in people with HIV. Assay version v3.0 of immunoSEQ was used, and it was run at survey level. Assay: immunoSEQ multiplex PCR; the TCRdb copy retains only in-frame clones and omits some. The table shows around 18,000 clones, with roughly 89% occurring only once. The input for sequencing was unsorted PBMCs, taken 3 years after starting antiretroviral therapy. These TCRs come from a man aged 50-59 years with HIV.

This clone appeared a few times. The chain is built from TRBV4-1 and TRBJ1-2, with 9 bases matching TRBD1. This CDR3 is built from 15 residues. CDR1 is MGHRA and CDR2 is YSYEKL in the germline V gene. V was pared by 3 bases and J by 1 base, with 3 bases of the junction left unmatched. The CDR3: CASSQGQGSNYGYTF. The CDR3 region has the DNA TGCGCCAGCAGCCAGGGACAGGGCAGTAACTATGGCTACACCTTC.

This chain uses TRBV6-5 with TRBJ2-2; a weak D match, TRBD2 (5 bases). Germline CDR1 reads MNHEY; CDR2 reads SVGAGI. The V and J ends lost 6 bases and 6 bases respectively, with 17 bases between them. The CDR3 is made up of 15 amino acids. The CDR3 sequence is CASRTGKVGSGELFF. The CDR3 nucleotides are TGTGCCAGCAGAACGGGGAAAGTAGGGTCCGGGGAGCTGTTTTTT.

The V gene is TRBV5-6, the J gene TRBJ1-5; D is possibly TRBD1 (5 bases). Germline values: CDR1 SGHDT, CDR2 YYEEEE. The CDR3 runs 15 residues. Trimming removed 2 bases at V and 7 bases at J, with 16 bases between. The CDR3 DNA reads TGTGCCAGCAGCTTCCGGCAGGGCGGTGGACAGCCCCAGCATTTT. Translating gives CASSFRQGGGQPQHF.

The genes are TRBV27 and TRBJ2-7; D call uncertain. The CDR3 sequence is 15 residues long. Germline CDR1 reads MNHEY; CDR2 reads SMNVEV (reference sequence). V was trimmed by 0 bases and J by 4 bases, leaving 13 bases between them. CDR3 amino acids: CASSLSGGDLYEQYF. CDR3 DNA: TGTGCCAGCAGTTTATCGGGTGGGGATCTTTACGAGCAGTACTTC.

This chain links TRBV9 with TRBJ2-1; D may correspond to TRBD1 or TRBD2 (6 bases each). This CDR3 spans 16 amino acids. Germline CDR1 reads SGDLS; CDR2 reads YYNGEE. Trimming took off 3 bases at V and 2 bases at J, with 15 bases between the two ends. The CDR3 DNA reads TGTGCCAGCAGCGACCAGAGGGGGGACCCCTACAATGAGCAGTTCTTC. Encoded protein: CASSDQRGDPYNEQFF.

The chain recombines TRBV6-5 with TRBJ1-1; a weak D match, TRBD1 (6 bases). Germline-derived CDR1 and CDR2 are MNHEY and SVGAGI. This CDR3 contains 13 residues. The V and J ends lost 0 bases and 6 bases respectively, with 8 bases between them. The CDR3 sequence: CASSYSQGAEAFF. The CDR3 nucleotides are TGTGCCAGCAGTTACTCACAGGGCGCTGAAGCTTTCTTT.

The rearrangement joins TRBV23-1 to TRBJ1-6, with 7 bases identical to TRBD1. TRBV23-1 qualifies as an ORF whose function is uncertain. V was clipped by 2 bases and J by 1 base; unmatched bases: 8. This CDR3 is built from 18 residues. CDR3: CASSQLGQLRSYNSPLHF. The DNA of the CDR3 is TGCGCCAGCAGTCAACTGGGACAGCTTAGGTCCTATAATTCACCCCTCCACTTT.